The rows below give T cell receptor beta chains drawn from one sample of a study of blood T cells in healthy people across ages. TCRdb itself ran the 5' RACE reads through MiXCR, one entry per CDR3 protein. The sample has approximately 800,000 distinct CDR3 sequences; 58% are singletons. The sequencing sample was made of blood. Receptors were obtained from a man aged 30-40 years in good health. Each CDR3 is given with its conserved first and last residue. Not every row has a clone size; where given, it reads once, few, many or a size class.

clone size: -
J gene: TRBJ2-7
CDR3 length: 13
V gene: TRBV20-1
CDR3 protein: CSAQHLGSYEQYF

clone size: -
J gene: TRBJ1-4
CDR3 length: 13
V gene: TRBV9
CDR3 protein: CASSRGYSEKLFF

clone size: -
J gene: TRBJ2-1
CDR3 length: 17
V gene: TRBV29-1
CDR3 protein: CSVELFRGTTLYNEQFF

clone size: -
J gene: TRBJ1-1
CDR3 length: 15
V gene: TRBV4-3
CDR3 protein: CASSQIQEWATEAFF

clone size: -
J gene: TRBJ2-3
CDR3 length: 18
V gene: TRBV10-3
CDR3 protein: CAISESYGTSVHTDTQYF

clone size: many
J gene: TRBJ2-1
CDR3 length: 15
V gene: TRBV13
CDR3 protein: CASSFDPTGVAEQFF

clone size: -
J gene: TRBJ2-1
CDR3 length: 13
V gene: TRBV20-1
CDR3 protein: CSAVAGNYNEQFF

clone size: few
J gene: TRBJ2-4
CDR3 length: 15
V gene: TRBV7-2
CDR3 protein: CASSLTSGGANIQYF

clone size: -
J gene: TRBJ2-6
CDR3 length: 16
V gene: TRBV6-2/TRBV6-3
CDR3 protein: CASSTGESSGANVLTF

clone size: few
J gene: TRBJ2-7
CDR3 length: 13
V gene: TRBV4-3
CDR3 protein: CASSQVASYEQYF

clone size: -
J gene: TRBJ2-7
CDR3 length: 16
V gene: TRBV5-1
CDR3 protein: CASSLASGASSYEQYF

clone size: -
J gene: TRBJ2-5
CDR3 length: 16
V gene: TRBV20-1
CDR3 protein: CSAPAPSGAPWETQYF

clone size: -
J gene: TRBJ1-5
CDR3 length: 14
V gene: TRBV7-2
CDR3 protein: CASSLYLGAQPQHF

clone size: few
J gene: TRBJ1-2
CDR3 length: 13
V gene: TRBV29-1
CDR3 protein: CSVVGGSNYGYTF

clone size: -
J gene: TRBJ2-1
CDR3 length: 15
V gene: TRBV27
CDR3 protein: CASSSWGEGYNEQFF

clone size: -
J gene: TRBJ1-1
CDR3 length: 15
V gene: TRBV5-1
CDR3 protein: CASSFHGQGRTEAFF

clone size: -
J gene: TRBJ2-1
CDR3 length: 14
V gene: TRBV12-3/TRBV12-4
CDR3 protein: CASSFLPNRNEQFF

clone size: many
J gene: TRBJ2-6
CDR3 length: 19
V gene: TRBV4-3
CDR3 protein: CASSQDKGSANSGANVLTF

clone size: few
J gene: TRBJ2-5
CDR3 length: 12
V gene: TRBV5-1
CDR3 protein: CASSGGVETQYF

clone size: many
J gene: TRBJ2-1
CDR3 length: 16
V gene: TRBV6-5
CDR3 protein: CASSFTPDQPYNEQFF

clone size: -
J gene: TRBJ1-5
CDR3 length: 15
V gene: TRBV6-1
CDR3 protein: CASSEDRGLNQPQHF

clone size: -
J gene: TRBJ2-5
CDR3 length: 11
V gene: TRBV10-3
CDR3 protein: CAISGGEAQYF

clone size: -
J gene: TRBJ1-2
CDR3 length: 14
V gene: TRBV10-3
CDR3 protein: CAISDGGAQHGYTF

clone size: -
J gene: TRBJ2-3
CDR3 length: 14
V gene: TRBV15
CDR3 protein: CATSGGISTDTQYF

clone size: few
J gene: TRBJ1-5
CDR3 length: 16
V gene: TRBV7-2
CDR3 protein: CASSLDWGRVNQPQHF

clone size: once
J gene: TRBJ1-5
CDR3 length: 13
V gene: TRBV3-1
CDR3 protein: CASNSGGGQPQHF

clone size: -
J gene: TRBJ2-7
CDR3 length: 12
V gene: TRBV30
CDR3 protein: CAWDYGGYEQYF

clone size: -
J gene: TRBJ2-7
CDR3 length: 16
V gene: TRBV28
CDR3 protein: CASSLVGLLIMDEQYF

clone size: -
J gene: TRBJ1-2
CDR3 length: 16
V gene: TRBV12-3/TRBV12-4
CDR3 protein: CASSLDGTGRIYGYTF

clone size: many
J gene: TRBJ2-3
CDR3 length: 12
V gene: TRBV2
CDR3 protein: CASKQAGDTQYF

clone size: -
J gene: -
CDR3 length: 15
V gene: TRBV9
CDR3 protein: CASSPGGGQGYEQYF

clone size: many
J gene: TRBJ2-1
CDR3 length: 16
V gene: TRBV9
CDR3 protein: CASSVVGTTALGEQFF

clone size: -
J gene: TRBJ2-7
CDR3 length: 14
V gene: TRBV3-1
CDR3 protein: CASSLQGSGYEQYF

clone size: -
J gene: TRBJ2-1
CDR3 length: 14
V gene: TRBV20-1
CDR3 protein: CSARQGSAYNEQFF

clone size: -
J gene: TRBJ1-2
CDR3 length: 14
V gene: TRBV27
CDR3 protein: CASSPLRQKNGYTF

clone size: once
J gene: TRBJ2-7
CDR3 length: 12
V gene: TRBV7-6
CDR3 protein: CASSLSRDDQYF

clone size: -
J gene: TRBJ2-3
CDR3 length: 12
V gene: TRBV29-1
CDR3 protein: CSVGLRTDTQYF

clone size: -
J gene: TRBJ1-6
CDR3 length: 17
V gene: TRBV7-2
CDR3 protein: CASSDPRGGIFNSPLHF

clone size: few
J gene: TRBJ1-2
CDR3 length: 11
V gene: TRBV29-1
CDR3 protein: CSVPTGEGYTF

clone size: -
J gene: TRBJ2-3
CDR3 length: 15
V gene: TRBV29-1
CDR3 protein: CSVPAQGRITDTQYF

clone size: -
J gene: TRBJ2-7
CDR3 length: 18
V gene: TRBV20-1
CDR3 protein: CSARPIQGLIAGVGEQYF

clone size: many
J gene: TRBJ2-5
CDR3 length: 13
V gene: TRBV2
CDR3 protein: CASRRGQQETQYF

clone size: few
J gene: TRBJ2-5
CDR3 length: 15
V gene: TRBV4-2
CDR3 protein: CASSQEGQGFQTQYF

clone size: few
J gene: TRBJ2-4
CDR3 length: 15
V gene: TRBV7-8
CDR3 protein: CASSSPGEKSYIQYF

clone size: -
J gene: TRBJ2-5
CDR3 length: 15
V gene: TRBV10-3
CDR3 protein: CAISESNPGLGTQYF

clone size: few
J gene: TRBJ2-7
CDR3 length: 17
V gene: TRBV20-1
CDR3 protein: CSAIYHGDFQALGEQYF

clone size: -
J gene: TRBJ2-7
CDR3 length: 14
V gene: TRBV20-1
CDR3 protein: CSARGLAVSYEQYF